One sample yielded the 21 T cell receptor beta chains listed below, sequenced in a study of identical twins. MiXCR, applied by TCRdb to the 5' RACE reads, yields one record per CDR3 protein. The table lists fewer than 900,000 distinct CDR3 sequences, roughly 20% of them singletons. These data are also associated with another study on T cells expressing NK-cell markers.

The sample consisted of PBMCs. Receptors were obtained from a woman aged 18-29 years in good health.

Ten or more counts support this clonotype. V is TRBV20-1 and J is TRBJ2-7, with D uncertain. Germline V gene sequence: CDR1 DFQATT, CDR2 SNEGSKA (reference sequence). This CDR3 is 13 amino acids long. V lost 0 bases and J lost 3, with 9 bases in between. CDR3 sequence reads: CSARDRVFYEQYF. CDR3 bases: TGCAGTGCTAGAGACCGGGTCTTCTACGAGCAGTACTTC.

The gene calls are TRBV29-1 and TRBJ2-3, with D perhaps matching TRBD2 (6 bases). This CDR3 is built from 10 residues. V shed 5 bases and J shed 10 bases, with 10 bases lying between them. CDR1 and CDR2 (germline): SQVTM, ANQGSEA. The CDR3 DNA sequence: TGCAGCGTTAGGAGGGGTGCGCAGTATTTT. This sequence encodes CSVRRGAQYF.

This clonotype was counted ten times or more. This rearrangement joins TRBV5-1 to TRBJ1-6; a possible D gene is TRBD1 (5 bases). V was trimmed by 4 bases and J by 10 bases, leaving 15 bases between them. Per the germline V gene, CDR1 is SGHRS and CDR2 is YFSETQ. The CDR3 sequence is 14 residues long. DNA for the CDR3: TGCGCCAGCAGCCCCGGGCAAGGGGACTCACCCCTCCACTTT. Its protein product is CASSPGQGDSPLHF.

The rearrangement uses TRBV7-2 and TRBJ2-1; no reliable D call. Germline V CDR1 and CDR2: SGHTA, FQGNSA. This CDR3 comprises 11 residues. V was pared by 5 bases and J by 9 bases, with 8 bases between. DNA for the CDR3: TGTGCCAGCAGCCGGGTTAGTGAGCAGTTCTTC. Its translation is CASSRVSEQFF.

The CDR3 is CASWTGFAHNEQFF. DNA for the CDR3: TGCGCCAGCTGGACAGGGTTCGCCCACAATGAGCAGTTCTTC. V and J are TRBV5-1 and TRBJ2-1; 8 bases align to TRBD1. Germline CDR1 and CDR2: SGHRS and YFSETQ. The CDR3 length is 14 residues. The junction had 8 bases not matched to a gene; V was cut back by 7 bases and J by 5 bases.

The chain combines TRBV4-2 with TRBJ2-7; TRBD1 might be the D (6 bases). The V end was cut by 1 base, the J end by 3 bases, with 10 bases between. The CDR3 sequence is 14 residues long. Germline CDR1 is LGHNA and CDR2 is YNFKEQ. Written as DNA, the CDR3 is TGTGCCAGCAGCCAAGGAACAGGGAACTACGAGCAGTACTTC. Translated: CASSQGTGNYEQYF.

This clonotype was detected many times. The CDR3 DNA is TGTGCCATCAGTGTGGGGACAGGTCCCTACGAGCAGTACTTC. This encodes CAISVGTGPYEQYF. The gene calls are TRBV10-3 and TRBJ2-7; 8 bases match TRBD1. V lost 4 bases to trimming and J lost 2 bases; unmatched junction nucleotides: 4. CDR1 ENHRY and CDR2 SYGVKD come from the germline V gene. The CDR3 spans 14 residues.

This chain links TRBV7-9 with TRBJ2-7; no firm D call. CDR1 is SEHNR, CDR2 FQNEAQ, per germline (reference sequence). The ends were cut back, 5 bases at V and 0 bases at J, with 11 bases in the middle. This CDR3 has 14 residues. The CDR3 region has the DNA TGTGCCAGCAGCACCCCCTTAAGCTCCTACGAGCAGTACTTC. It specifies CASSTPLSSYEQYF.

This chain uses TRBV5-6 with TRBJ2-7; 7 bases map to TRBD1. The germline V gene encodes CDR1 SGHDT and CDR2 YYEEEE. The ends lost 1 base at V and 3 bases at J; junction bases unmatched: 1. The CDR3 is 13 amino acids. The CDR3 loop reads CASSLWTGYEQYF. In DNA form, the CDR3 reads TGTGCCAGCAGCTTGTGGACAGGCTACGAGCAGTACTTC.

This chain connects TRBV20-1 to TRBJ2-1; the match to TRBD1 covers 11 bases. From germline, CDR1 is DFQATT and CDR2 SNEGSKA (reference sequence). Trimming at V came to 6 bases and at J to 6 bases, leaving 7 bases not matched to a gene. CDR3 length equals 14 residues. CDR3: CSAPDRGRGNEQFF. In nucleotides, the CDR3 is TGCAGTGCCCCGGACAGGGGGCGCGGCAATGAGCAGTTCTTC.

This clonotype was seen a handful of times. The CDR3 reads CASTIDGGHGSYNEQFF. CDR3 in DNA: TGTGCCAGCACCATTGATGGGGGCCACGGTTCCTACAATGAGCAGTTCTTC. The rearrangement uses TRBV12-3 or TRBV12-4 and TRBJ2-1, with D possibly matching TRBD1 (6 bases). The CDR3 extends over 17 amino acids. Trimming removed 7 bases from V and 1 base from J, with 20 bases in between.

This clonotype appeared a few times. The gene calls are TRBV6-5 and TRBJ2-6; D ambiguous. Trimming stripped 2 bases from V and 0 bases from J, with 5 bases between. The CDR3 contains 15 residues. Germline loops: CDR1 MNHEY, CDR2 SVGAGI. The CDR3 region is CASSYRDSGANVLTF. The CDR3 DNA is TGTGCCAGCAGTTACAGGGACTCTGGGGCCAACGTCCTGACTTTC.

This clonotype was picked up a small number of times. The V and J genes are TRBV3-1 and TRBJ2-1; 13 positions match TRBD2. Germline CDR1 and CDR2: LGHDT and YNNKEL (reference sequence). The V gene end was trimmed by 3 bases and the J gene end by 9 bases; junction bases not matched to a gene: 14. This CDR3 region has 18 residues. The CDR3 nucleotides read TGTGCCAGCAGCCATCTTCATACTAGCGGGGGGGCCGGCGCTGAGCAGTTCTTC. Its translation: CASSHLHTSGGAGAEQFF.

The CDR3 loop reads CSAPPEGYNEQFF. The CDR3 bases are TGCAGTGCACCGCCCGAGGGCTACAATGAGCAGTTCTTC. This chain connects TRBV20-1 to TRBJ2-1; the D gene is possibly TRBD2 (5 bases). The CDR3 is 13 amino acids. Germline values: CDR1 DFQATT, CDR2 SNEGSKA (reference sequence). The V gene lost 6 bases and the J gene lost 3 bases, with 12 bases spanning the gap.

This clonotype showed up many times. The rearrangement joins TRBV2 to TRBJ2-3; TRBD2 matches 13 bases. Germline V gives CDR1 SNHLY, CDR2 FYNNEI. V shed 1 base, J shed 1 base, and the junction held 11 bases outside the gene matches. The CDR3 spans 20 residues. The CDR3 spells CASSEVFRRLAGGRTDTQYF. For the CDR3, the DNA is TGTGCCAGCAGTGAAGTTTTCCGGAGACTAGCGGGAGGACGCACAGATACGCAGTATTTT.

The V and J genes are TRBV20-1 and TRBJ2-2; D call uncertain. The CDR3 extends over 13 amino acids. V was shortened by 2 bases and J by 1 base, with 5 bases between the two germline ends. The germline CDR1 and CDR2 sequences are DFQATT and SNEGSKA (reference sequence). The CDR3 nucleotides read TGCAGTGCTAGACCCATGAACACCGGGGAGCTGTTTTTT. Translated, it gives CSARPMNTGELFF.

This clonotype occurred a few times. J is TRBJ1-1 and V is TRBV5-1, with a weak D call TRBD1 (6 bases). CDR3 length: 12 residues. V was shortened by 3 bases and J by 9 bases, with 12 bases between the two germline ends. Germline values: CDR1 SGHRS, CDR2 YFSETQ. DNA for the CDR3: TGCGCCAGCAGCTGGGGACACAGGAAAGCTTTCTTT. This gives the protein CASSWGHRKAFF.

The V and J genes are TRBV12-3 or TRBV12-4 and TRBJ2-7; 8 nucleotides agree with TRBD1. This CDR3 spans 14 amino acids. J gave up 7 bases and V 5 bases, and 10 bases lay outside the gene matches. The CDR3 DNA reads as TGTGCCAGCAGTCTGCTTGGGGGACAGGCGGAGCAGTACTTC. This gives the protein CASSLLGGQAEQYF.

This clonotype has a count of ten or more. The V gene is TRBV12-3 or TRBV12-4, the J gene TRBJ1-5; D is uncertain. V dropped 1 base and J dropped 6 bases, with 10 bases sitting between them. This CDR3 is 14 amino acids long. The CDR3 coding sequence is TGTGCCAGCAGTTTAGAGGTAGAGGGTCAGCCCCAGCATTTT. The encoded protein is CASSLEVEGQPQHF.

This clonotype has ten or more counts. This chain connects TRBV29-1 to TRBJ2-7; tentative D call: TRBD2 (5 bases). V was clipped by 1 base and J by 2 bases, with 12 bases between them. Germline assignment: CDR1 SQVTM and CDR2 ANQGSEA. The CDR3 has 14 amino acids. The CDR3 coding sequence is TGCAGCGTTGAAGTACGGGGATCTACCTACGAGCAGTACTTC. This encodes CSVEVRGSTYEQYF.

This clonotype has at least ten counts. This chain links TRBV24-1 with TRBJ2-1; 12 positions agree with TRBD2. There are 19 residues in the CDR3. Germline-derived CDR1 and CDR2 are KGHDR and SFDVKD. Losses at the gene ends were 3 bases for V and 0 bases for J; bases not matched to a gene: 8. This chain's CDR3 is CATSDPRLAGESSYNEQFF. The CDR3 DNA follows: TGTGCCACCAGTGATCCCCGACTAGCGGGAGAGAGCTCCTACAATGAGCAGTTCTTC.